Presented here are 23 T cell receptor beta chains from one specimen sequenced in a study of T cell responses to AZD1222 COVID-19 vaccine. Sequenced by immunoSEQ multiplex PCR; TCRdb stores in-frame clones only, minus some. The sample gives 160,000 or so clones, under 95% of which show up once; 4.4% is in the top ten. The sample in question was peripheral blood, obtained on day 0 of AZD1222 vaccination. These receptor sequences come from an adult in good health.

This chain joins TRBV28 and TRBJ1-2; 9 bases fit TRBD1. With V trimmed by 6 bases and J by 5 bases, 10 bases remained unmatched. Germline assignment: CDR1 MDHEN and CDR2 SYDVKM. The CDR3 sequence is 15 residues long. Here the CDR3 DNA reads TGTGCCAGCAGCCCCCCACAGGGGGCATATTATGGCTACACCTTC. It translates to CASSPPQGAYYGYTF.

This clone has only one observation. The chain is built from TRBV11-3 and TRBJ2-1, with 7 bases fitting TRBD2. The CDR3 totals 16 residues. Germline CDR1 SGHNT, CDR2 YENEEA. J lost 4 bases, V lost 7 bases, and 13 bases had no gene match. DNA for the CDR3: TGTGCCAGCACCCCCGGAGGTAGCGGGCCTTACAATGAGCAGTTCTTC. Translation: CASTPGGSGPYNEQFF.

The chain links TRBV24-1 to TRBJ2-2, with a possible D match to TRBD2 (5 bases). The CDR3 sequence is 15 residues long. From germline, CDR1 is KGHDR and CDR2 SFDVKD. V was clipped by 5 bases and J by 1 base, with 10 bases between them. The chain's CDR3 is CATSGGLLNTGELFF. CDR3 in DNA: TGTGCCACCAGTGGCGGGCTGCTGAACACCGGGGAGCTGTTTTTT.

This clone was seen just once. This rearrangement joins TRBV5-1 to TRBJ2-2; no clear D gene. V lost 1 base, J lost 5 bases, and 6 bases lay in between. Per the germline V gene, CDR1 is SGHRS and CDR2 is YFSETQ. CDR3 length: 13 residues. This CDR3 is CASSLLLTGELFF. The CDR3 DNA reads as TGCGCCAGCAGCTTGCTCCTTACCGGGGAGCTGTTTTTT.

The chain couples TRBV19 to TRBJ1-5; no clear D gene. CDR3 length: 14 amino acids. Germline loops: CDR1 LNHDA, CDR2 SQIVND (reference sequence). The V gene lost 10 bases and the J gene lost 2 bases, with 15 bases spanning the gap. CDR3 DNA sequence: TGTGCCATCGCACCCCGCGGGCGCAATCAGCCCCAGCATTTT. It codes for CAIAPRGRNQPQHF. The complete variable domain, with remaining parts taken from reference TRBV19 and TRBJ1-5, reads DGGITQSPKYLFRKEGQNVTLSCEQNLNHDAMYWYRQDPGQGLRLIYYSQIVNDFQKGDIAEGYSVSREKKESFPLTVTSAQKNPTAFYLCAIAPRGRNQPQHFGDGTRLSIL.

This chain uses TRBV5-8 with TRBJ1-1; TRBD1 agrees at 7 bases. Germline V gene sequence: CDR1 SGHTS, CDR2 YDEGEE. The CDR3 loop spans 15 amino acids. J was trimmed by 4 bases and V by 4 bases; bases with no gene match: 10. The CDR3 loop is CASSETGLVATEAFF. CDR3 sequence (DNA): TGTGCCAGCAGCGAGACAGGGCTGGTGGCCACTGAAGCTTTCTTT.

The chain couples TRBV28 to TRBJ2-7; D is unclear. Germline assignment: CDR1 MDHEN and CDR2 SYDVKM. The CDR3 covers 15 residues. Trimming shortened V by 3 bases and J by 0 bases, and 12 bases separated the two germline ends. CDR3 DNA: TGTGCCAGCAGTTTCGTCCCCTCAGGCTCCTACGAGCAGTACTTC. This sequence encodes CASSFVPSGSYEQYF.

The rearrangement joins TRBV9 to TRBJ2-7; 8 bases line up with TRBD2. The germline gives CDR1 SGDLS, CDR2 YYNGEE. This CDR3 has 14 residues. Trimming took 0 bases from V and 7 from J; bases not matched to a gene: 6. The CDR3 loop reads CASSVGSGGAEQYF. In DNA form, the CDR3 reads TGTGCCAGCAGCGTAGGAAGCGGGGGCGCGGAGCAGTACTTC.

V is TRBV4-1 and J is TRBJ2-1; 8 nucleotides align to TRBD1. The V segment lost 2 bases and the J segment 2 bases; nucleotides outside the gene matches: 5. CDR1 and CDR2 (germline): MGHRA, YSYEKL. CDR3 length: 16 residues. The CDR3 coding sequence is TGCGCCAGCAGCCAACAGGACAGGGCCCCCTACAATGAGCAGTTCTTC. Translating it yields CASSQQDRAPYNEQFF.

The chain couples TRBV5-5 to TRBJ1-4; a possible D gene is TRBD1 (5 bases). The V gene lost 4 bases and the J gene lost 8 bases, with 24 bases spanning the gap. Per germline, CDR1 SGHKS and CDR2 YYEKEE (reference sequence). The CDR3 is made up of 17 amino acids. CDR3 sequence reads: CASSPPPLLQGVEKLFF. Here the CDR3 DNA reads TGTGCCAGCAGCCCCCCTCCGTTACTCCAGGGTGTGGAAAAACTGTTTTTT.

The chain has TRBV9 and TRBJ2-1; TRBD1 or TRBD2 may be the D gene (5 bases each). This CDR3 contains 15 residues. CDR1 is SGDLS and CDR2 is YYNGEE in the germline V gene. Between the trimmed V and J ends, which lost 3 bases and 7 bases, there was a span of 17 bases. CDR3 residues: CASSASGADQNEQFF. In DNA, the CDR3 is TGTGCCAGCAGCGCGTCCGGGGCCGACCAAAATGAGCAGTTCTTC.

In the case of this clone: Mismatch with germline at one junction end may stem from a read error. V is TRBV7-3 and J is TRBJ2-7; D is ambiguous. CDR1 and CDR2 from the germline V gene are SGHTA and FQGTGA. This CDR3 comprises 11 residues. In nucleotides, the CDR3 is TGTGCCAGCACCCCTCCCTACAAGCAGTACTTC. Encoded protein: CASTPPYKQYF.

V and J are TRBV7-2 and TRBJ2-3; 11 bases align to TRBD2. The CDR3 is 14 residues long. Trimming took 1 base from V and 6 from J; bases not matched to a gene: 0. The V gene's germline CDR1 is SGHTA and CDR2 FQGNSA. Here the CDR3 DNA reads TGTGCCAGCAGCTTAGTAGCGGGAGGGGATACGCAGTATTTT. It codes for CASSLVAGGDTQYF. The full variable domain, in which reference TRBV7-2 and TRBJ2-3 provide the parts outside the CDR3, is GAGVSQSPSNKVTEKGKDVELRCDPISGHTALYWYRQSLGQGLEFLIYFQGNSAPDKSGLPSDRFSAERTGGSVSTLTIQRTQQEDSAVYLCASSLVAGGDTQYFGPGTRLTVL.

V is TRBV3-1 (or the pseudogene TRBV3-2) and J is TRBJ1-1; TRBD1 is a possible D gene (5 bases). This CDR3 has 14 residues. Germline values: CDR1 LGHDT, CDR2 YNNKEL (reference sequence). With 4 bases removed from V and 3 bases from J, the gap between germline ends came to 12 bases. CDR3 sequence reads: CASSPPLGDTEAFF. CDR3 nucleotides: TGTGCCAGCAGCCCCCCCCTGGGGGACACTGAAGCTTTCTTT.

This clone was detected once. The chain couples TRBV19 to TRBJ2-3; 8 positions agree with TRBD1. Germline assignment: CDR1 LNHDA and CDR2 SQIVND (reference sequence). CDR3 length: 16 amino acids. V trimming: 3 bases; J trimming: 6 bases; junction bases outside the gene matches: 11. CDR3 in DNA: TGTGCCAGTAGTATGATATTGACAGGGGTCACTGATACGCAGTATTTT. It encodes CASSMILTGVTDTQYF. Supplemented by reference TRBV19 and TRBJ2-3, the full variable domain reads DGGITQSPKYLFRKEGQNVTLSCEQNLNHDAMYWYRQDPGQGLRLIYYSQIVNDFQKGDIAEGYSVSREKKESFPLTVTSAQKNPTAFYLCASSMILTGVTDTQYFGPGTRLTVL.

The V and J genes are TRBV29-1 and TRBJ1-5, with unresolved D. Germline CDR1 is SQVTM and CDR2 is ANQGSEA. Between the trimmed V and J ends, which lost 4 bases and 7 bases, there was a span of 11 bases. The CDR3 covers 12 residues. DNA for the CDR3: TGCAGCGTTGGTCGGATCGGACAGCCCCAGCATTTT. It translates to CSVGRIGQPQHF.

The CDR3 nucleotides are TGTGCCAGCAGTTCCGATCTAGCGGGTGGCTCCTACAATGAGCAGTTCTTC. This codes for CASSSDLAGGSYNEQFF. The V call is TRBV6-2 or TRBV6-3, the J call TRBJ2-1; 8 bases are a match to TRBD2. CDR1 and CDR2 from the germline V gene are MNHEY and SVGEGT. V lost 4 bases to trimming and J lost 0 bases; unmatched junction nucleotides: 8. The CDR3 totals 17 residues.

V and J are TRBV28 and TRBJ1-1; no definite D call. The CDR3 is made up of 13 amino acids. V lost 5 bases, J lost 3 bases, and 10 bases lay in between. Germline loops: CDR1 MDHEN, CDR2 SYDVKM. The CDR3 nucleotides are TGTGCCAGCAGTCCATGGGGTGACACTGAAGCTTTCTTT. Amino acids: CASSPWGDTEAFF.

This chain joins TRBV5-8 and TRBJ2-3, with 10 positions matching TRBD2. Germline CDR1 is SGHTS and CDR2 is YDEGEE. The length of the CDR3 is 15 residues. The V gene end was trimmed by 4 bases and the J gene end by 1 base; junction bases not matched to a gene: 3. This CDR3 reads CASSTGTSGTDTQYF. The DNA of the CDR3 is TGTGCCAGCAGCACAGGGACTAGCGGCACAGATACGCAGTATTTT.

The chain links TRBV7-2 to TRBJ2-5; 9 positions agree with TRBD2. The CDR3 extends over 17 amino acids. Germline CDR1 is SGHTA and CDR2 is FQGNSA. The V gene end was trimmed by 0 bases and the J gene end by 5 bases; junction bases not matched to a gene: 10. The CDR3 nucleotides read TGTGCCAGCAGCTTAGCGGTTGGCGGGAGGGCCCGCGAGACCCAGTACTTC. Its protein product is CASSLAVGGRARETQYF.

The chain couples TRBV3-1 (or the pseudogene TRBV3-2) to TRBJ2-7; tentative D call: TRBD2 (5 bases). The CDR3 loop spans 13 amino acids. Trimming removed 6 bases from V and 0 bases from J, with 9 bases in between. Germline-derived CDR1 and CDR2 are LGHDT and YNNKEL (reference sequence). Here the CDR3 reads CASSPGGSYEQYF. CDR3 DNA sequence: TGTGCCAGCAGTCCAGGAGGCTCCTACGAGCAGTACTTC.

In its sample, this clone was seen once. The chain recombines TRBV11-2 with TRBJ1-4; D ambiguous. Trimming stripped 3 bases from V and 6 bases from J, with 20 bases between. CDR3 length: 17 residues. CDR1 is SGHAT, CDR2 FQNNGV, per germline. CDR3 DNA: TGTGCCAGCAGCTTCGATAAATCAAAATTGGGTGATGAAAAACTGTTTTTT. This encodes CASSFDKSKLGDEKLFF.

The V call is TRBV7-3, the J call TRBJ2-3, with unresolved D. V was clipped by 0 bases and J by 0 bases, with 16 bases between them. CDR1 is SGHTA and CDR2 is FQGTGA in the germline V gene. This CDR3 is 18 amino acids long. This chain's CDR3 is CASSLTQPGRISTDTQYF. The CDR3 DNA reads as TGTGCCAGCAGCTTAACGCAACCTGGGCGGATTAGCACAGATACGCAGTATTTT.